This TCR beta chain was sequenced in a study of blood T cell repertoires in COVID-19. Whole-study context: Sites across the United States, Italy and Spain contributed samples from acute and convalescent COVID-19. The analysed material was cDNA or gDNA that came from T cells, B-cell-depleted T cells, or PBMCs.

V trimming: 5 bases; J trimming: 2 bases; junction bases outside the gene matches: 9. Germline-derived CDR1 and CDR2 are MNHNY and SVGAGI (reference sequence). The CDR3 consists of 15 residues. The method was immunoSEQ multiplex PCR; TCRdb's version includes in-frame clones alone and lacks a portion of them. The repertoire holds 50,000 to 65,000 clones, with roughly 87% as singletons. The clonotype originates from a man aged 45-60 years with active COVID-19. This rearrangement joins TRBV6-6 to TRBJ2-7; 7 nucleotides line up with TRBD1. Sequencing input: peripheral blood. Written as DNA, the CDR3 is TGTGCCAGCAGTATCCTTCGACAGGGCCCCTACGAGCAGTACTTC. Amino acid sequence: CASSILRQGPYEQYF.